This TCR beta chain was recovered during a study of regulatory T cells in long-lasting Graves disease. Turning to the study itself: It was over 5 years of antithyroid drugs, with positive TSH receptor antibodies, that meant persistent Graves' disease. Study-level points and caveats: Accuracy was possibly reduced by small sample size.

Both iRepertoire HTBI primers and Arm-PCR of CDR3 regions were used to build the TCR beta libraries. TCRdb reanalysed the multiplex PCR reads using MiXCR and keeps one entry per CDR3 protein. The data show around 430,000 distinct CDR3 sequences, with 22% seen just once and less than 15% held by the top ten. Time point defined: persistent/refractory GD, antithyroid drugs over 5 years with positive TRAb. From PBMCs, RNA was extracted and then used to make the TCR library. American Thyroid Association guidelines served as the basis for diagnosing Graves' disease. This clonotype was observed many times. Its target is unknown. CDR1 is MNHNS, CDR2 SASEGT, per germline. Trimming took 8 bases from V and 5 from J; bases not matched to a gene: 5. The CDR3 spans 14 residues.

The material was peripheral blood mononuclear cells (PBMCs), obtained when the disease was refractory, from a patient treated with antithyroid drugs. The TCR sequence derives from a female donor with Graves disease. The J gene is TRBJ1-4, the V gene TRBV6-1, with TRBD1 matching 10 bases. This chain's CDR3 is CASWPGQGNEKLFF. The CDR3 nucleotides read TGTGCCAGCTGGCCGGGACAGGGGAATGAAAAACTGTTTTTT.